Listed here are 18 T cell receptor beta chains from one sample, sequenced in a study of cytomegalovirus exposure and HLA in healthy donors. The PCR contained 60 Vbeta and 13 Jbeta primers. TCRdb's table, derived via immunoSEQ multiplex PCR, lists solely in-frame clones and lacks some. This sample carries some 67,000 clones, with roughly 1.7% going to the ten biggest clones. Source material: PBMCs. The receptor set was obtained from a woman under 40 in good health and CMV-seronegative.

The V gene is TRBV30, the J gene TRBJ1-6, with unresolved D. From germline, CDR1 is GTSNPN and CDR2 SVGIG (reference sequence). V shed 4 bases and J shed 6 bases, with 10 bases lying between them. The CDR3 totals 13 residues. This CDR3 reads CAWNLPRNSPLHF. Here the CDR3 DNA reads TGTGCCTGGAATCTCCCCCGTAATTCACCCCTCCACTTT.

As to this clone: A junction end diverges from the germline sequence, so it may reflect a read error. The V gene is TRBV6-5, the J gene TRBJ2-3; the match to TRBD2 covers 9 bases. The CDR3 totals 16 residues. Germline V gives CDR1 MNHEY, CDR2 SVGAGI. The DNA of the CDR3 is TGTGCCAGCAGTTACTCGACTAGCGGTTCCACAGATAAGCAGTATTTT. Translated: CASSYSTSGSTDKQYF.

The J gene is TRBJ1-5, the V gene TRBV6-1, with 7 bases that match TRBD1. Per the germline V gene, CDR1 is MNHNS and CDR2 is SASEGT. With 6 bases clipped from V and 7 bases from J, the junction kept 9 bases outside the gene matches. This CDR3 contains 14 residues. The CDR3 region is CASRVTGVYQPQHF. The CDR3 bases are TGTGCCAGCAGGGTCACAGGGGTATACCAGCCCCAGCATTTT.

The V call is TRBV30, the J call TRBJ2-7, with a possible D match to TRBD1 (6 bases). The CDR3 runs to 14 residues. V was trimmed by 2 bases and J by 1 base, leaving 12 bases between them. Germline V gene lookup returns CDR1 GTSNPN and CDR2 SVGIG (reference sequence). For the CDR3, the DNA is TGTGCCTGGAGTAAGGGGGTGAGGTCCTACGAGCAGTACTTC. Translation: CAWSKGVRSYEQYF.

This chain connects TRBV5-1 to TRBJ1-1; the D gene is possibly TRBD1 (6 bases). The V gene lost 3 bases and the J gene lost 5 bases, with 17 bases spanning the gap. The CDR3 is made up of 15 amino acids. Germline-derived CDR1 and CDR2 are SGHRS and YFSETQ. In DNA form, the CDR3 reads TGCGCCAGCAGCTGGGGGGGCAGGTCGGGGACTGAAGCTTTCTTT. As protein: CASSWGGRSGTEAFF.

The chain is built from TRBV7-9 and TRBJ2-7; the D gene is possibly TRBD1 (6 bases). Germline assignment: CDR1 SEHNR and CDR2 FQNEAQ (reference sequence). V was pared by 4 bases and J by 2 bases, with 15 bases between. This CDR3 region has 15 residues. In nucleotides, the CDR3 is TGTGCCAGCAGCTCGGCGTACGGGGACACCTACGAGCAGTACTTC. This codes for CASSSAYGDTYEQYF. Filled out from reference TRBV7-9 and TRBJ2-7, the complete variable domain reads DTGVSQNPRHKITKRGQNVTFRCDPISEHNRLYWYRQTLGQGPEFLTYFQNEAQLEKSRLLSDRFSAERPKGSFSTLEIQRTEQGDSAMYLCASSSAYGDTYEQYFGPGTRLTVT.

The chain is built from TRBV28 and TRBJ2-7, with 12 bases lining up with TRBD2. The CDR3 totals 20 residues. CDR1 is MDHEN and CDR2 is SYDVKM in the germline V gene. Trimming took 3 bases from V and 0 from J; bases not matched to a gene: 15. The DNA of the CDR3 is TGTGCCAGCAGTTTCCCCCTCACTAGCGGGAGGCCCCCCAGCTCCTACGAGCAGTACTTC. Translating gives CASSFPLTSGRPPSSYEQYF.

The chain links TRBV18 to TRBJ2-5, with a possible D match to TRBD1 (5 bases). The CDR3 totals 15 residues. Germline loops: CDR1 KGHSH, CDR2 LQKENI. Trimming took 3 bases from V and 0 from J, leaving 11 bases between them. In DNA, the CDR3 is TGTGCCAGCTCACCCCAGGGTGGGTACCAAGAGACCCAGTACTTC. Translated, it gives CASSPQGGYQETQYF. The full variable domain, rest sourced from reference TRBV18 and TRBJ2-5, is NAGVMQNPRHLVRRRGQEARLRCSPMKGHSHVYWYRQLPEEGLKFMVYLQKENIIDESGMPKERFSAEFPKEGPSILRIQQVVRGDSAAYFCASSPQGGYQETQYFGPGTRLLVL.

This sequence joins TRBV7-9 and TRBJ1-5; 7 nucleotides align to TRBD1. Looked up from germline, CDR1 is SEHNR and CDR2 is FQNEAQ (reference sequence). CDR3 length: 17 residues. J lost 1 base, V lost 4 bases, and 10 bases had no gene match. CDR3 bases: TGTGCCAGCAGCTCAGGGGGGACAGTAACGAGCAATCAGCCCCAGCATTTT. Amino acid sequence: CASSSGGTVTSNQPQHF. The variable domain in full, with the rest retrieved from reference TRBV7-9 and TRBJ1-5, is DTGVSQNPRHKITKRGQNVTFRCDPISEHNRLYWYRQTLGQGPEFLTYFQNEAQLEKSRLLSDRFSAERPKGSFSTLEIQRTEQGDSAMYLCASSSGGTVTSNQPQHFGDGTRLSIL.

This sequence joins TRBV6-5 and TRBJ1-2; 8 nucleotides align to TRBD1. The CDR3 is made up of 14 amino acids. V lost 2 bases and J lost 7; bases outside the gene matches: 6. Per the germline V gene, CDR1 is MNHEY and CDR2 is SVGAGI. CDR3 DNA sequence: TGTGCCAGCAGTTACGAGCAGGGGGCTGGTGGCTACACCTTC. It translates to CASSYEQGAGGYTF.

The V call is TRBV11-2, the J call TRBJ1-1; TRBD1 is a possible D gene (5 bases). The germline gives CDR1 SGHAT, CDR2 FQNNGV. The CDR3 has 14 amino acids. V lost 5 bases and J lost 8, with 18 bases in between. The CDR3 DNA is TGTGCCAGCAGCGGGGGGGATCCAGTGGGGGAAGCTTTCTTT. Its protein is CASSGGDPVGEAFF.

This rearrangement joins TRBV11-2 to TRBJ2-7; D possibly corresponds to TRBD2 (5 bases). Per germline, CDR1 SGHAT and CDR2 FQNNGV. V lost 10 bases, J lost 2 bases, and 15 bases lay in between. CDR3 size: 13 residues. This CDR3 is CAIQGSLPYEQYF. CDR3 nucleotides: TGTGCCATCCAAGGGAGCCTTCCCTACGAGCAGTACTTC.

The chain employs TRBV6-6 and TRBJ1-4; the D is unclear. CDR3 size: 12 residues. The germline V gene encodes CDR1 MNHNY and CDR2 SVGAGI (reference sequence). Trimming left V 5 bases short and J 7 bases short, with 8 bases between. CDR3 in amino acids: CASSPGGEKLFF. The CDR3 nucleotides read TGTGCCAGCAGTCCCGGTGGTGAAAAACTGTTTTTT.

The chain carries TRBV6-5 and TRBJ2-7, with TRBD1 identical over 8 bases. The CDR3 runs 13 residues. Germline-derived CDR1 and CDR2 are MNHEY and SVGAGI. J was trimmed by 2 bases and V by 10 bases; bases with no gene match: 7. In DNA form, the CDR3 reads TGTGCCACCCGGACAGGGAATACCTACGAGCAGTACTTC. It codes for CATRTGNTYEQYF.

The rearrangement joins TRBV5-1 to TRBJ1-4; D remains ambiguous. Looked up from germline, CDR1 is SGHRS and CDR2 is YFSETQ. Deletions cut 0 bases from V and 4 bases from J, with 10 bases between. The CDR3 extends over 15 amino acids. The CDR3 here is CASSLDVRGNEKLFF. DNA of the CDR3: TGCGCCAGCAGCTTGGACGTTCGCGGTAATGAAAAACTGTTTTTT.

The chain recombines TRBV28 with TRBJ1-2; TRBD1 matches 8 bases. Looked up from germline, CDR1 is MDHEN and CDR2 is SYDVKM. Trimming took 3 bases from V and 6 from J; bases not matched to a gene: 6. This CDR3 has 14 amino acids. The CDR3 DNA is TGTGCCAGCAGTTTCCGGACAGGGCAGGATGGCTACACCTTC. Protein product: CASSFRTGQDGYTF.

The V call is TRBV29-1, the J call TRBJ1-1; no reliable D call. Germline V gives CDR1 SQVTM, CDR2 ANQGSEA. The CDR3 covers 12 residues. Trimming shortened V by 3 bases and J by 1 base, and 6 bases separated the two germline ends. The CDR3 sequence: CSVDRENTEAFF. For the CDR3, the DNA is TGCAGCGTTGATCGAGAGAACACTGAAGCTTTCTTT.

CDR3 in amino acids: CASMLGLAGYNEQFF. For the CDR3, the DNA is TGTGCCAGCATGCTAGGACTAGCGGGATACAATGAGCAGTTCTTC. V gene TRBV27 combines with J gene TRBJ2-1, with TRBD2 matching 12 bases. From germline, CDR1 is MNHEY and CDR2 SMNVEV (reference sequence). The V segment lost 7 bases and the J segment 4 bases; nucleotides outside the gene matches: 5. The CDR3 totals 15 residues.